The rows below give T cell receptor beta chains drawn from one sample of a study of blood T cells in healthy people across ages. From the 5' RACE reads, TCRdb called clonotypes with MiXCR, one entry per CDR3 protein. This table has around 710,000 distinct CDR3 sequences, roughly 43% appearing once. The sequenced sample was blood. These receptors all come from a woman between 55 and 75 years old in good health. Each CDR3 is given with its conserved first and last residue. D genes are given only for firm matches. Clone size appears in some rows only: once, few, many, or a class for an expanded clone.

j_gene,v_gene,abundance,d_gene,CDR3aa,CDR3nt
TRBJ2-5,TRBV12-3/TRBV12-4,NA,NA,CASSVGRKETQYF,TGTGCCAGCAGTGTGGGACGGAAAGAGACCCAGTACTTC
TRBJ2-3,TRBV6-4,NA,TRBD2,CASSEALVKAGGHPTYF,TGTGCCAGCAGTGAAGCCTTAGTAAAAGCGGGGGGACACCCTACGTATTTT
TRBJ2-3,TRBV5-1,few,NA,CASSGLSGSTDTQYF,TGCGCCAGCAGCGGCTTAAGCGGGAGCACAGATACGCAGTATTTT
TRBJ1-1,TRBV7-3,NA,NA,CASSLNGLANTEAFF,TGTGCCAGCAGCTTAAACGGACTCGCGAACACTGAAGCTTTCTTT
TRBJ2-1,TRBV29-1,many,TRBD1,CSVRQGDEQFF,TGCAGCGTTAGACAGGGCGATGAGCAGTTCTTC
TRBJ2-7,TRBV7-9,NA,TRBD2,CASSLSTSGSQEQYF,TGTGCCAGCAGCTTAAGCACTAGCGGGAGTCAAGAGCAGTACTTC
TRBJ2-1,TRBV29-1,NA,NA,CSVEGGPSENEQFF,TGCAGCGTTGAAGGGGGACCTTCTGAGAATGAGCAGTTCTTC
TRBJ2-7,TRBV12-3/TRBV12-4,NA,TRBD1,CASSRGTGREQYF,TGTGCCAGCAGTCGAGGGACAGGGCGCGAGCAGTACTTC
TRBJ2-5,TRBV7-2,NA,TRBD2,CASSLVKHAGGSETQYF,TGTGCCAGCAGCTTAGTGAAGCACGCGGGAGGGTCAGAGACCCAGTACTTC
TRBJ1-4,TRBV12-3/TRBV12-4,NA,NA,CASSLQGPNEKLFF,TGTGCCAGCAGTTTGCAGGGGCCTAATGAAAAACTGTTTTTT
TRBJ1-3,TRBV6-1,NA,NA,CASSEASFASGNTIYF,TGTGCCAGCAGTGAAGCTTCCTTCGCTTCTGGAAACACCATATATTTT
TRBJ2-4,TRBV20-1,NA,NA,CSARVQGKNIQYF,TGCAGTGCTAGAGTGCAGGGGAAAAACATTCAGTACTTC
TRBJ1-2,TRBV20-1,few,NA,CSARTGRGGQRGYTF,TGCAGTGCTAGAACGGGTCGGGGGGGGCAACGTGGCTACACCTTC
TRBJ2-1,TRBV6-2/TRBV6-3,few,NA,CASSYWQTYNEQFF,TGTGCCAGCAGTTACTGGCAGACCTACAATGAGCAGTTCTTC
TRBJ2-3,TRBV13,few,TRBD2,CASSRSSGGHGDTQYF,TGTGCCAGCAGCCGGTCTAGCGGGGGGCACGGGGATACGCAGTATTTT
TRBJ2-5,TRBV29-1,many,NA,CSLRPGPLAETQYF,TGCAGCTTGAGGCCGGGCCCCCTAGCAGAGACCCAGTACTTC
TRBJ1-1,TRBV20-1,NA,NA,CSASPAGYTEAFF,TGCAGTGCTAGCCCCGCGGGGTACACTGAAGCTTTCTTT
TRBJ2-4,TRBV6-2/TRBV6-3,few,TRBD2,CASSYSGAIQYF,TGTGCCAGCAGTTATAGCGGGGCCATTCAGTACTTC
TRBJ2-5,TRBV20-1,few,TRBD2,CSAPPAGGPQETQYF,TGCAGTGCACCCCCAGCGGGGGGGCCACAAGAGACCCAGTACTTC
TRBJ2-7,TRBV6-2/TRBV6-3,few,NA,CASSPPQLTPYEQYF,TGTGCCAGCAGTCCGCCCCAGTTGACCCCCTACGAGCAGTACTTC